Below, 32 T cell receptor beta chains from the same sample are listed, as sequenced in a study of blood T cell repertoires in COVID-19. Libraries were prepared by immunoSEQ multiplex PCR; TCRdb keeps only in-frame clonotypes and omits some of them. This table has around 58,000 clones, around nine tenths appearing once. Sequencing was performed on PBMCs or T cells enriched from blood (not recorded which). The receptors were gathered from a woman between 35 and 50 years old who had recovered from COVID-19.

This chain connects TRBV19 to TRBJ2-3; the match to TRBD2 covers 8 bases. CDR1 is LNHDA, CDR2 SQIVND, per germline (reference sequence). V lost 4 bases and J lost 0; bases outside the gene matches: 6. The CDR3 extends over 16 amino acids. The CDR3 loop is CASSTGGAVSTDTQYF. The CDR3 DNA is TGTGCCAGTAGTACGGGGGGGGCAGTTAGCACAGATACGCAGTATTTT.

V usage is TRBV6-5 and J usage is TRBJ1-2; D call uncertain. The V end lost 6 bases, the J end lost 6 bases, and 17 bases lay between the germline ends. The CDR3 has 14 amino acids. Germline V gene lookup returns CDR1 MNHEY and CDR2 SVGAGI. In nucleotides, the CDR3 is TGTGCCAGCAGCTCTCAGAGCGGAAGGCATGGCTACACCTTC. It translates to CASSSQSGRHGYTF.

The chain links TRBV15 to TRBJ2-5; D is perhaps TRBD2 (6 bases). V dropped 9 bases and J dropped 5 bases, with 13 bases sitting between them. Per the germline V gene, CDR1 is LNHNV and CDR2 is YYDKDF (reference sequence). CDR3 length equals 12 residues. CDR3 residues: CATSGGEETQYF. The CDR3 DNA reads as TGTGCCACTTCCGGGGGTGAGGAGACCCAGTACTTC.

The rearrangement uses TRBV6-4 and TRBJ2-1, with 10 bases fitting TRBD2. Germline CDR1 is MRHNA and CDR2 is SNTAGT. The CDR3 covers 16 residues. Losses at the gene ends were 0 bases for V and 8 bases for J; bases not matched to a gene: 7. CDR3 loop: CASSDSAAGGRDEQFF. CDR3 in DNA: TGTGCCAGCAGTGACTCAGCAGCGGGGGGGCGAGATGAGCAGTTCTTC.

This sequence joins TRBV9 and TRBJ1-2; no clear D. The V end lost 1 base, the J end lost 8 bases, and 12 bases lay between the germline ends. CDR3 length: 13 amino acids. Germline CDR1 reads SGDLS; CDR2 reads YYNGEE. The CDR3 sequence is CASSVNSRVGYTF. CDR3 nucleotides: TGTGCCAGCAGCGTAAATTCCCGGGTCGGCTACACCTTC.

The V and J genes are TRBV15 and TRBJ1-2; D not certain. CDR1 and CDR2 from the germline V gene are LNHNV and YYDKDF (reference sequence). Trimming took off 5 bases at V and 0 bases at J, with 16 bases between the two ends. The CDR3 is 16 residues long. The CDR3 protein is CATSLEGAGANYGYTF. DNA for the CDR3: TGTGCCACCAGCCTCGAGGGAGCCGGGGCTAACTATGGCTACACCTTC.

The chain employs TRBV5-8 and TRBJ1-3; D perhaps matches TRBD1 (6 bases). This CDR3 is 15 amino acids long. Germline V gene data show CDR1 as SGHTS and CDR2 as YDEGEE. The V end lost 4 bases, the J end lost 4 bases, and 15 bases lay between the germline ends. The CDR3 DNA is TGTGCCAGCAGCGAACTCAGGGGAGAAGGAAACACCATATATTTT. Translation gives CASSELRGEGNTIYF.

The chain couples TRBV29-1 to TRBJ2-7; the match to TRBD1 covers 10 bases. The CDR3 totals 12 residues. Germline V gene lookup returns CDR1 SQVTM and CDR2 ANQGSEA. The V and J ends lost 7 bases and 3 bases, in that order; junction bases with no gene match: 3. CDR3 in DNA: TGCAGCGCCGGGACAGGGGACTACGAGCAGTACTTC. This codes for CSAGTGDYEQYF.

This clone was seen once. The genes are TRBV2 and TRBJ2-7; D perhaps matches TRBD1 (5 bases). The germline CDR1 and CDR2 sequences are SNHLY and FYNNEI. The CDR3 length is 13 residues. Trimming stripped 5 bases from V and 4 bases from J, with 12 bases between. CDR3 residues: CASSIDSDYEQYF. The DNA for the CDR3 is TGTGCCAGCAGTATCGACAGCGATTACGAGCAGTACTTC.

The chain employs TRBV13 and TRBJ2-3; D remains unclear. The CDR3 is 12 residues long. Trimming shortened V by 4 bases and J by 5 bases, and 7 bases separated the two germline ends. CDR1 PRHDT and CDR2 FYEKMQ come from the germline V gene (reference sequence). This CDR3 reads CASSYSGDTQYF. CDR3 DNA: TGTGCCAGCAGCTACAGTGGAGATACGCAGTATTTT.

Here the CDR3 reads CASSQGRRAGAYEQYF. DNA of the CDR3: TGTGCCAGCAGCCAAGGGAGGAGAGCCGGAGCCTACGAGCAGTACTTC. The chain links TRBV14 to TRBJ2-7; TRBD2 is a possible D gene (5 bases). Germline V CDR1 and CDR2: SGHDN, FVKESK. The CDR3 totals 16 residues. Trimming stripped 1 base from V and 2 bases from J, with 15 bases between.

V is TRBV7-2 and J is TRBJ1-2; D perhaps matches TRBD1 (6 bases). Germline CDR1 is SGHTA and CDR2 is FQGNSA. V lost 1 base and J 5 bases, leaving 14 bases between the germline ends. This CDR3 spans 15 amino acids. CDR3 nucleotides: TGTGCCAGCAGCTTAGTTCGGGGGGCCGAGTATGGCTACACCTTC. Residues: CASSLVRGAEYGYTF.

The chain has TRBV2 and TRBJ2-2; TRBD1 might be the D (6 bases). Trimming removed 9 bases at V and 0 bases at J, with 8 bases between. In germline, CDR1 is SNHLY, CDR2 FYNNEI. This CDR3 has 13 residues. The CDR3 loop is CARGTPNTGELFF. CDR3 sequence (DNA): TGTGCCAGAGGGACACCGAACACCGGGGAGCTGTTTTTT. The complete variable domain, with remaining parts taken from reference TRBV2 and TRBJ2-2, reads EPEVTQTPSHQVTQMGQEVILRCVPISNHLYFYWYRQILGQKVEFLVSFYNNEISEKSEIFDDQFSVERPDGSNFTLKIRSTKLEDSAMYFCARGTPNTGELFFGEGSRLTVL.

CDR3 sequence reads: CASSSRKTKDYYGYTF. The CDR3, as DNA: TGTGCCAGCAGTTCCCGTAAAACTAAAGACTACTATGGCTACACCTTC. The rearrangement uses TRBV6-9 and TRBJ1-2; D gene ambiguous. Trimming shortened V by 4 bases and J by 3 bases, and 18 bases separated the two germline ends. The CDR3 consists of 16 residues. Germline CDR1 is MNHGY and CDR2 is SVAAGI.

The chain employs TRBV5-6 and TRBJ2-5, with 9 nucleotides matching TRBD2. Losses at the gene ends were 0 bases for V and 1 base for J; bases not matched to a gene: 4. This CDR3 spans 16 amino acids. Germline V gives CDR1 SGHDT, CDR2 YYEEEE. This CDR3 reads CASSLASGTLQETQYF. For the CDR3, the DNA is TGTGCCAGCAGCTTGGCTAGCGGGACCCTCCAAGAGACCCAGTACTTC.

For the CDR3, the DNA is TGTGCCAGCAGCTTGGCGGGGTTAAGTTACAATGAGCAGTTCTTC. Its protein product is CASSLAGLSYNEQFF. This sequence joins TRBV5-5 and TRBJ2-1; a possible D gene is TRBD2 (5 bases). V was cut by 0 bases and J by 4 bases, with 11 bases left in between. CDR3 size: 15 residues. Per germline, CDR1 SGHKS and CDR2 YYEKEE (reference sequence).

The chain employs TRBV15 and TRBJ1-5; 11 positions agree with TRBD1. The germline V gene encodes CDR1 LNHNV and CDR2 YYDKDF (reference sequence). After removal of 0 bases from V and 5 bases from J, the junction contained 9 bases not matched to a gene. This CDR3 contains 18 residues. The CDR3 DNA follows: TGTGCCACCAGCAGAGACCTCCGGACAGGGGGCCTCCATCAGCCCCAGCATTTT. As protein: CATSRDLRTGGLHQPQHF.

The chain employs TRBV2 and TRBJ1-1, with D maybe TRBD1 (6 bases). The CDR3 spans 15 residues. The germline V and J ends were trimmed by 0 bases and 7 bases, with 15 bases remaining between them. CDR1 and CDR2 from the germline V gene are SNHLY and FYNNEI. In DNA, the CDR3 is TGTGCCAGCAGTGAAGCGCTGGGGGCTGGGATTGAAGCTTTCTTT. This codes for CASSEALGAGIEAFF.

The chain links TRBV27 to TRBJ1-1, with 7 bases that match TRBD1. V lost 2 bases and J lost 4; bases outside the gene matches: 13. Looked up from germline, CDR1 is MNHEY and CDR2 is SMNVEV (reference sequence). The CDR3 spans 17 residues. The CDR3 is CASSLSLTGSWGTEAFF. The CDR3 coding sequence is TGTGCCAGCAGTTTAAGTTTGACAGGGTCATGGGGCACTGAAGCTTTCTTT.

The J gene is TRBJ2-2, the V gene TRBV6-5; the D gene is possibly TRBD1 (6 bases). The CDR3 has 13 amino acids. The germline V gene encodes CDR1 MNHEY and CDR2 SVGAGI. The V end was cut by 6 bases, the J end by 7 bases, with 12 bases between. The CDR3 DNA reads TGTGCCAGCAGACAGGGATCGGGCGGGGAGCTGTTTTTT. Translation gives CASRQGSGGELFF.

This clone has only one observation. The CDR3 loop reads CASGQGRDSNQPQHF. DNA for the CDR3: TGTGCCAGCGGACAGGGTAGGGATAGCAATCAGCCCCAGCATTTT. The gene calls are TRBV7-8 and TRBJ1-5; 8 nucleotides line up with TRBD1. Trimming took 8 bases from V and 0 from J; bases not matched to a gene: 6. This CDR3 has 15 residues. Germline V gene lookup returns CDR1 SGHVS and CDR2 FQNEAQ.

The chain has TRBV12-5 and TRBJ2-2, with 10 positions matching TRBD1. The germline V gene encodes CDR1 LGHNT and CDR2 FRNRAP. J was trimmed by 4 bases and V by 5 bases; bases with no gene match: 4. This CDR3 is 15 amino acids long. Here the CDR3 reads CASGRGQGSTGELFF. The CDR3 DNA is TGTGCTAGTGGTCGGGGACAGGGGAGCACCGGGGAGCTGTTTTTT.

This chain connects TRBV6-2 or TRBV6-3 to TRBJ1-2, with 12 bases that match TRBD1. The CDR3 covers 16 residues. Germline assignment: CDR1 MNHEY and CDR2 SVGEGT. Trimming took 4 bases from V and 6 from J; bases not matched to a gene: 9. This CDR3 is CASSFRDRGRWDGYTF. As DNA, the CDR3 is TGTGCCAGCAGTTTCCGGGACAGGGGGCGTTGGGATGGCTACACCTTC.

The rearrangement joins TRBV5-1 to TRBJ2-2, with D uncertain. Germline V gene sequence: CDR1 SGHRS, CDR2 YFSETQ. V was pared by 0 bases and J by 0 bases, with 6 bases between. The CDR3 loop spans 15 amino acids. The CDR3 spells CASSLDTPNTGELFF. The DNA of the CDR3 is TGCGCCAGCAGCTTGGATACACCGAACACCGGGGAGCTGTTTTTT.

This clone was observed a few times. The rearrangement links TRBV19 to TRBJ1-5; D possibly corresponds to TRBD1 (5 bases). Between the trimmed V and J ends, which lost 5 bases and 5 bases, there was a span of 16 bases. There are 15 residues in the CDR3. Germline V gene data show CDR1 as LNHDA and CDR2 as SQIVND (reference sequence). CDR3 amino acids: CASSSPAGRHQPQHF. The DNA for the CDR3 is TGTGCCAGTAGTTCCCCGGCGGGGCGGCATCAGCCCCAGCATTTT.

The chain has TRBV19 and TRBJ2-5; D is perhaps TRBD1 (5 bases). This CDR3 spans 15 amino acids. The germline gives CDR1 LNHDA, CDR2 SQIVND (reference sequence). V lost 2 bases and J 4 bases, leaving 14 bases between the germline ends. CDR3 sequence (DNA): TGTGCCAGTAGTATAAAAGGGGAAATCGGAGAGACCCAGTACTTC. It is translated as CASSIKGEIGETQYF.

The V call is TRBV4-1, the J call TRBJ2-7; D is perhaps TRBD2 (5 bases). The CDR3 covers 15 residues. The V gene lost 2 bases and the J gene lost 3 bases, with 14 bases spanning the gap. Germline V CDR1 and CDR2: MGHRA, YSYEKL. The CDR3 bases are TGCGCCAGCAGCCAATCCCCGGGGTTAAACTACGAGCAGTACTTC. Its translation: CASSQSPGLNYEQYF.

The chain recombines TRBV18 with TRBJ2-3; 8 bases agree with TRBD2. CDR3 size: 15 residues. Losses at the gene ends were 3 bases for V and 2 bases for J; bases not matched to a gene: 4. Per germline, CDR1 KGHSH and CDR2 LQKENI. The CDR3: CASSPEGLATDTQYF. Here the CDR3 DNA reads TGTGCCAGCTCACCGGAAGGACTAGCCACAGATACGCAGTATTTT. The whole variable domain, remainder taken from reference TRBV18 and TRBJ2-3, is NAGVMQNPRHLVRRRGQEARLRCSPMKGHSHVYWYRQLPEEGLKFMVYLQKENIIDESGMPKERFSAEFPKEGPSILRIQQVVRGDSAAYFCASSPEGLATDTQYFGPGTRLTVL.

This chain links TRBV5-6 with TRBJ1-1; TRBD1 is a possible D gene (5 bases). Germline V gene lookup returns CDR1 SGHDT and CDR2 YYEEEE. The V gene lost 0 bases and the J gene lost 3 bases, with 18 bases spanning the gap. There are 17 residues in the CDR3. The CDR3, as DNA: TGTGCCAGCAGCTTGGTGTTATGGCAGGGTACGGACACTGAAGCTTTCTTT. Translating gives CASSLVLWQGTDTEAFF.

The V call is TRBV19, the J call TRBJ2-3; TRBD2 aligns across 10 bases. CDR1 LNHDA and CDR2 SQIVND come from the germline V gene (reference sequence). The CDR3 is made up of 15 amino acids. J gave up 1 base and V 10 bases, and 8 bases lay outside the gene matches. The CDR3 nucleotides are TGTGCCACTAGCGGGGGACCTCGTGGCACAGATACGCAGTATTTT. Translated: CATSGGPRGTDTQYF. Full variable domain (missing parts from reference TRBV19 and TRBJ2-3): DGGITQSPKYLFRKEGQNVTLSCEQNLNHDAMYWYRQDPGQGLRLIYYSQIVNDFQKGDIAEGYSVSREKKESFPLTVTSAQKNPTAFYLCATSGGPRGTDTQYFGPGTRLTVL.

The DNA for the CDR3 is TGTGCCAGTACCCCGGACGGGAAGAGCTCCTACGAGCAGTACTTC. Amino acid sequence: CASTPDGKSSYEQYF. The chain combines TRBV19 with TRBJ2-7; D might be TRBD2 (5 bases). The CDR3 covers 15 residues. Per the germline V gene, CDR1 is LNHDA and CDR2 is SQIVND (reference sequence). The V gene lost 7 bases and the J gene lost 0 bases, with 16 bases spanning the gap. Filled out from reference TRBV19 and TRBJ2-7, the complete variable domain reads DGGITQSPKYLFRKEGQNVTLSCEQNLNHDAMYWYRQDPGQGLRLIYYSQIVNDFQKGDIAEGYSVSREKKESFPLTVTSAQKNPTAFYLCASTPDGKSSYEQYFGPGTRLTVT.

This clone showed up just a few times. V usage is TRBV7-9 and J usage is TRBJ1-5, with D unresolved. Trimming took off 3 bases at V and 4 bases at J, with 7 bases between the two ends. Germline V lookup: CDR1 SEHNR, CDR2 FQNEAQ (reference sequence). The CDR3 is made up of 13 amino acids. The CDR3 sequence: CASSLEWNQPQHF. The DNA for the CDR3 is TGTGCCAGCAGCTTGGAGTGGAATCAGCCCCAGCATTTT.